Shown below are 15 T cell receptor beta chains from a single sample sequenced in a study of shared clonotypes between healthy human individuals. Repertoires were generated with immunoSEQ multiplex PCR, while TCRdb's copy carries only in-frame clones and drops some. Among roughly 2 million clones listed, roughly 96% were seen once. The material sequenced was naive CD4+ T cells sorted from blood. Subset defined: CD45RA+ positively selected. The receptor source for this set is a man younger than 35 in good health.

With respect to this clone: A much larger clonotype is one base distant, so this may be a read error. This sequence joins TRBV7-3 and TRBJ1-1; 10 nucleotides align to TRBD1. This CDR3 is built from 14 residues. J gave up 3 bases and V 2 bases, and 0 bases lay outside the gene matches. Germline V gives CDR1 SGHTA, CDR2 FQGTGA. The CDR3 reads CASSLGTGDTEAFF. Here the CDR3 DNA reads TGTGCCAGCAGCTTAGGGACAGGGGACACTGAAGCTTTCTTT. The full variable domain, in which reference TRBV7-3 and TRBJ1-1 provide the parts outside the CDR3, is GAGVSQTPSNKVTEKGKYVELRCDPISGHTALYWYRQSLGQGPEFLIYFQGTGAADDSGLPNDRFFAVRPEGSVSTLKIQRTERGDSAVYLCASSLGTGDTEAFFGQGTRLTVV.

The chain combines TRBV6-5 with TRBJ1-6; 7 nucleotides match TRBD1. The CDR3 length is 14 residues. Germline CDR1 MNHEY, CDR2 SVGAGI. The trim removed 7 bases at V and 7 bases at J, leaving 7 bases unmatched. As DNA, the CDR3 is TGTGCCAGCAATCAAGGGGGCCGGAATTCACCCCTCCACTTT. Translated, it gives CASNQGGRNSPLHF.

A single count supports this clone. This chain connects TRBV27 to TRBJ1-1; D uncertain. This CDR3 is built from 13 residues. V was clipped by 5 bases and J by 2 bases, with 9 bases between them. In germline, CDR1 is MNHEY, CDR2 SMNVEV (reference sequence). The CDR3 loop reads CASSPRTNTEAFF. The DNA of the CDR3 is TGTGCCAGCAGTCCTCGGACTAACACTGAAGCTTTCTTT.

The V and J genes are TRBV2 and TRBJ2-7; D uncertain. V was shortened by 2 bases and J by 0 bases, with 8 bases between the two germline ends. The CDR3 consists of 14 residues. The germline V gene has CDR1 SNHLY and CDR2 FYNNEI. The CDR3 loop is CASSESSLSYEQYF. The DNA of the CDR3 is TGTGCCAGCAGTGAATCAAGTCTCTCCTACGAGCAGTACTTC.

The chain carries TRBV2 and TRBJ2-7, with TRBD1 matching 7 bases. Germline CDR1 and CDR2: SNHLY and FYNNEI. Germline trimming cut 10 bases from V and 0 bases from J; bases unmatched to any gene: 3. The CDR3 spans 12 residues. The CDR3 loop is CAIRTGSYEQYF. The DNA of the CDR3 is TGTGCCATCCGGACAGGCTCCTACGAGCAGTACTTC.

The rearrangement joins TRBV19 to TRBJ1-2; the D is unclear. CDR1 and CDR2 (germline): LNHDA, SQIVND (reference sequence). V dropped 3 bases and J dropped 4 bases, with 12 bases sitting between them. The CDR3 contains 14 residues. CDR3 nucleotide sequence: TGTGCCAGTAGTATGCCAGGAATAGGCTATGGCTACACCTTC. Its protein product is CASSMPGIGYGYTF.

V and J are TRBV7-9 and TRBJ2-1; the match to TRBD2 covers 7 bases. Germline values: CDR1 SEHNR, CDR2 FQNEAQ (reference sequence). The CDR3 is made up of 14 amino acids. V shed 8 bases, J shed 4 bases, and the junction held 8 bases outside the gene matches. The CDR3 sequence is CASAWGGSYNEQFF. Here the CDR3 DNA reads TGTGCCAGCGCCTGGGGCGGGAGTTACAATGAGCAGTTCTTC.

The genes are TRBV29-1 and TRBJ1-3, with a tentative D call TRBD1 (5 bases). The CDR3 contains 14 residues. The germline V gene encodes CDR1 SQVTM and CDR2 ANQGSEA. The CDR3 nucleotides read TGCAGTGCGGGGGAGGAAGGTACTGGAAACACCATATATTTT. It specifies CSAGEEGTGNTIYF.

This clone showed up just once. The CDR3 DNA reads as TGCGCCAGCAGTGCCTCGGGATTTACGCAGTATTTT. This sequence encodes CASSASGFTQYF. This rearrangement joins TRBV10-1 to TRBJ2-3; maybe TRBD2 (5 bases). The CDR3 has 12 residues. V was trimmed by 4 bases and J by 8 bases, leaving 10 bases between them. CDR1 and CDR2 from the germline V gene are WNHNN and SYGVQD (reference sequence).

This chain connects TRBV15 to TRBJ1-3; possible D gene TRBD1, 5 bases. V was trimmed by 6 bases and J by 0 bases, leaving 6 bases between them. This CDR3 spans 13 amino acids. Germline assignment: CDR1 LNHNV and CDR2 YYDKDF (reference sequence). DNA for the CDR3: TGTGCCACCAGGACAGACTCTGGAAACACCATATATTTT. This gives the protein CATRTDSGNTIYF.

Concerning this clone itself: Sequence at one end of the junction differs from germline and may be a read error. This specimen includes other DNA sequences encoding the same CDR3. The J gene is TRBJ2-5, the V gene TRBV5-4, with 7 bases lining up with TRBD1. The CDR3 is 14 residues long. Germline CDR1 is SGHNT and CDR2 is YYREEE (reference sequence). The CDR3 loop reads CASSLAGGQETQYF. The CDR3 nucleotides read TGTGCCAGCAGTTTGGCAGGGGGACAAGAGACCCAGTACTTC. Full variable domain (missing parts from reference TRBV5-4 and TRBJ2-5): ETGVTQSPTHLIKTRGQQVTLRCSSQSGHNTVSWYQQALGQGPQFIFQYYREEENGRGNFPPRFSGLQFPNYSSELNVNALELDDSALYLCASSLAGGQETQYFGPGTRLLVL.

A word on this clone: Different DNA sequences within this sample yield the same CDR3. V is TRBV9 and J is TRBJ2-5, with 15 bases matching TRBD2. Germline V gene data show CDR1 as SGDLS and CDR2 as YYNGEE. The V segment lost 2 bases and the J segment 2 bases; nucleotides outside the gene matches: 4. This CDR3 is 17 amino acids long. The chain's CDR3 is CASSVGLAGGSQETQYF. The CDR3 nucleotides are TGTGCCAGCAGCGTGGGACTAGCGGGAGGCAGTCAAGAGACCCAGTACTTC.

This clone occurred once. The V call is TRBV19, the J call TRBJ1-4; TRBD1 agrees at 7 bases. The CDR3 is 14 residues long. V was clipped by 3 bases and J by 8 bases; unmatched bases: 6. CDR1 and CDR2 (germline): LNHDA, SQIVND (reference sequence). CDR3 protein: CASSIRTGAEKLFF. The DNA for the CDR3 is TGTGCCAGTAGTATCAGGACAGGAGCAGAAAAACTGTTTTTT.

The J gene is TRBJ2-3, the V gene TRBV30; 7 bases agree with TRBD2. This CDR3 is built from 16 residues. V lost 3 bases and J lost 5; bases outside the gene matches: 14. Germline CDR1 reads GTSNPN; CDR2 reads SVGIG (reference sequence). The CDR3 protein is CAWSALRGFGGDTQYF. DNA of the CDR3: TGTGCCTGGAGCGCCCTGCGGGGGTTCGGAGGAGATACGCAGTATTTT.

Note on this clone: Other DNA sequences in this sample translate to the same CDR3. This chain links TRBV9 with TRBJ1-3; D is unclear. This CDR3 has 14 residues. Trimming left V 4 bases short and J 4 bases short, with 12 bases between. Per the germline V gene, CDR1 is SGDLS and CDR2 is YYNGEE. The chain's CDR3 is CASSSVGSGNTIYF. CDR3 DNA sequence: TGTGCCAGCAGCTCAGTGGGGTCCGGAAACACCATATATTTT.